These 9 T cell receptor beta chains came from one sample sequenced in a study of OX40 agonist ivuxolimab in advanced cancers. TCRdb's copy holds only in-frame clones and misses some; the assay was immunoSEQ multiplex PCR. Among 50,000 to 65,000 clones listed, around 81% were seen once. This material consisted of CD4+ or CD8+ T cells sorted from blood, taken in a trial of the OX40 agonist ivuxolimab. The receptors originated from an adult with an advanced solid tumor such as melanoma, head and neck, liver or kidney cancer.

The chain joins TRBV2 to TRBJ2-7; perhaps TRBD1 as D (6 bases). Germline-derived CDR1 and CDR2 are SNHLY and FYNNEI. The germline V and J ends were trimmed by 6 bases and 3 bases, with 12 bases remaining between them. The CDR3 totals 13 residues. CDR3 protein: CASRGTSDYEQYF. CDR3 coding DNA: TGTGCCAGCAGGGGGACAAGCGACTACGAGCAGTACTTC.

V is TRBV27 and J is TRBJ2-1; TRBD2 matches at 9 bases. Germline V CDR1 and CDR2: MNHEY, SMNVEV (reference sequence). The CDR3 covers 15 residues. With 5 bases clipped from V and 2 bases from J, the junction kept 4 bases outside the gene matches. The CDR3 sequence: CASSPERGAYNEQFF. CDR3 in DNA: TGTGCCAGCAGTCCGGAGCGGGGGGCCTACAATGAGCAGTTCTTC.

The genes are TRBV7-6 and TRBJ1-3; D possibly corresponds to TRBD1 (6 bases). Germline CDR1 and CDR2: SGHVS and FNYEAQ. The length of the CDR3 is 16 residues. Trimming shortened V by 2 bases and J by 3 bases, and 14 bases separated the two germline ends. CDR3 loop: CASSLSQGMGGNTIYF. The CDR3 DNA reads as TGTGCCAGCAGCTTATCTCAGGGGATGGGTGGAAACACCATATATTTT.

This chain links TRBV7-9 with TRBJ2-5, with D unresolved. The CDR3 spans 15 residues. Germline CDR1 SEHNR, CDR2 FQNEAQ (reference sequence). V was cut by 0 bases and J by 6 bases, with 14 bases left in between. The CDR3 protein is CASSLALGTEKTQYF. As DNA, the CDR3 is TGTGCCAGCAGCTTAGCTTTGGGCACCGAAAAGACCCAGTACTTC.

This chain links TRBV7-6 with TRBJ1-2, with 7 bases matching TRBD1. Germline CDR1 is SGHVS and CDR2 is FNYEAQ. The CDR3 length is 18 residues. The trim removed 1 base at V and 5 bases at J, leaving 16 bases unmatched. The CDR3 region is CASSLVVGDRAEVYGYTF. DNA for the CDR3: TGTGCCAGCAGCTTAGTGGTCGGCGACAGGGCCGAGGTGTATGGCTACACCTTC.

This clone has only a few counts. The chain links TRBV14 to TRBJ1-2, with TRBD1 as a possible D gene (6 bases). The ends were cut back, 6 bases at V and 6 bases at J, with 17 bases in the middle. The CDR3 sequence is 14 residues long. Germline V gene lookup returns CDR1 SGHDN and CDR2 FVKESK. DNA of the CDR3: TGTGCCAGCAGACAGTCACAGGGCGACGATGGCTACACCTTC. Its protein is CASRQSQGDDGYTF.

This clone was seen only a few times. The genes are TRBV19 and TRBJ1-2, with D perhaps TRBD1 (6 bases). Germline V lookup: CDR1 LNHDA, CDR2 SQIVND (reference sequence). V was trimmed by 6 bases and J by 2 bases, leaving 13 bases between them. The CDR3 runs to 14 residues. The CDR3 DNA sequence: TGTGCCAGTAGGGGGTTCGACAGGAACTATGGCTACACCTTC. As protein: CASRGFDRNYGYTF.

The chain recombines TRBV27 with TRBJ2-7; D is unclear. The CDR3 totals 14 residues. Germline values: CDR1 MNHEY, CDR2 SMNVEV (reference sequence). The V end lost 3 bases, the J end lost 0 bases, and 9 bases lay between the germline ends. CDR3 DNA sequence: TGTGCCAGCAGTTTTAGCAGGAGCTCCTACGAGCAGTACTTC. Residues: CASSFSRSSYEQYF.

V and J are TRBV5-8 and TRBJ2-3; the D gene is possibly TRBD1 (5 bases). In germline, CDR1 is SGHTS, CDR2 YDEGEE. V dropped 4 bases and J dropped 3 bases, with 15 bases sitting between them. The CDR3 totals 15 residues. CDR3 sequence reads: CASSPGARGTDTQYF. The CDR3 DNA reads as TGTGCCAGCAGCCCTGGGGCAAGGGGTACAGATACGCAGTATTTT.